The 30 T cell receptor beta chains listed next were all sequenced from one sample in a study of Ad26.COV2.S vaccination and SARS-CoV-2 variants. Described treatment: some 19 received Ad26.COV2.S at low or high dose, single or two shots; five or six received placebo; per-sample allocation not given. Vaccine and placebo recipients were sampled on day 63 after the first injection. Sequencing was performed with immunoSEQ multiplex PCR; in TCRdb, only in-frame clones are kept and a portion is missing. The table has 320,000 or so clones, almost 90% seen once. Sample: peripheral blood, taken in a trial of Ad26.COV2.S vaccine versus placebo. Source of these receptors: a person aged 18-65 years who received the Ad26.COV2.S COVID-19 vaccine or a placebo.

The chain has TRBV2 and TRBJ1-3, with 10 bases matching TRBD1. In germline, CDR1 is SNHLY, CDR2 FYNNEI. With V trimmed by 8 bases and J by 2 bases, 18 bases remained unmatched. The CDR3 runs 19 residues. The CDR3 DNA follows: TGTGCCAGCTACTCTGGGACAGGGGTGAGGGATCGGACTGGAAACACCATATATTTT. It translates to CASYSGTGVRDRTGNTIYF. The entire variable domain, with the rest obtained from reference TRBV2 and TRBJ1-3, is as follows: EPEVTQTPSHQVTQMGQEVILRCVPISNHLYFYWYRQILGQKVEFLVSFYNNEISEKSEIFDDQFSVERPDGSNFTLKIRSTKLEDSAMYFCASYSGTGVRDRTGNTIYFGEGSWLTVV.

As to this clone: One end of the junction does not line up with germline, which may come from a read error. This sequence joins TRBV6-1 and TRBJ2-5; 8 bases agree with TRBD2. Germline values: CDR1 MNHNS, CDR2 SASEGT. The CDR3 has 13 residues. Here the CDR3 reads CASSEPLKRENDF. In DNA, the CDR3 is TGTGCCAGCAGTGAACCCCTCAAGCGGGAGAATGACTTC.

The rearrangement links TRBV4-1 to TRBJ1-2, with D hard to call. V was cut by 3 bases and J by 0 bases, with 11 bases left in between. Germline loops: CDR1 MGHRA, CDR2 YSYEKL. This CDR3 comprises 15 residues. CDR3 nucleotides: TGCGCCAGCAGCCATCGAGGCACAGCTAACTATGGCTACACCTTC. Its translation: CASSHRGTANYGYTF.

V is TRBV29-1 and J is TRBJ2-1, with 14 bases matching TRBD2. The CDR3 runs 15 residues. Germline loops: CDR1 SQVTM, CDR2 ANQGSEA. V gave up 1 base and J gave up 5 bases; unmatched junction bases: 1. CDR3 loop: CSVEGGLAGDNEQFF. The DNA for the CDR3 is TGCAGCGTTGAAGGGGGACTAGCGGGGGACAATGAGCAGTTCTTC.

This clone was recorded once. V usage is TRBV6-4 and J usage is TRBJ2-2; the match to TRBD1 covers 9 bases. Germline-derived CDR1 and CDR2 are MRHNA and SNTAGT. The CDR3 is made up of 15 amino acids. V trimming: 3 bases; J trimming: 4 bases; junction bases outside the gene matches: 3. Here the CDR3 DNA reads TGTGCCAGCAGTGAACAGGGGGCGCCCACCGGGGAGCTGTTTTTT. It yields the protein CASSEQGAPTGELFF.

V usage is TRBV7-6 and J usage is TRBJ2-5; no clear D gene. The CDR3 sequence is 14 residues long. The V gene lost 1 base and the J gene lost 0 bases, with 6 bases spanning the gap. From germline, CDR1 is SGHVS and CDR2 FNYEAQ. CDR3 region: CASSLGSYQETQYF. The CDR3 DNA follows: TGTGCCAGCAGCTTAGGCAGCTACCAAGAGACCCAGTACTTC.

The rearrangement links TRBV3-1 (or the pseudogene TRBV3-2) to TRBJ2-3; D might be TRBD1 or TRBD2, each matching 5 bases. The germline gives CDR1 LGHDT, CDR2 YNNKEL (reference sequence). Trimming took 3 bases from V and 3 from J, leaving 19 bases between them. There are 17 residues in the CDR3. The DNA for the CDR3 is TGTGCCAGCAGCCATTCTTGGGACCTACGGTGTACAGATACGCAGTATTTT. As protein: CASSHSWDLRCTDTQYF.

This chain connects TRBV12-3 or TRBV12-4 to TRBJ1-2; D is perhaps TRBD1 (6 bases). The germline V and J ends were trimmed by 5 bases and 5 bases, with 12 bases remaining between them. The CDR3 loop spans 13 amino acids. CDR3 protein: CASSPGQRYGYTF. The CDR3 nucleotides read TGTGCCAGCAGTCCCGGACAGAGGTATGGCTACACCTTC.

The chain recombines TRBV6-1 with TRBJ2-1; 13 positions agree with TRBD2. The V gene end was trimmed by 2 bases and the J gene end by 6 bases; junction bases not matched to a gene: 10. The CDR3 totals 18 residues. Germline CDR1 is MNHNS and CDR2 is SASEGT. CDR3 in amino acids: CASSESIGTSGKFNEQFF. CDR3 nucleotides: TGTGCCAGCAGTGAAAGCATTGGGACTAGCGGGAAGTTCAATGAGCAGTTCTTC.

The genes are TRBV18 and TRBJ2-7; the match to TRBD1 covers 7 bases. Germline V gene data show CDR1 as KGHSH and CDR2 as LQKENI. Trimming took 4 bases from V and 5 from J; bases not matched to a gene: 11. The CDR3 covers 15 residues. As DNA, the CDR3 is TGTGCCAGCTCACAGCTACAGGGGCCTACGGACGAGCAGTACGTC. Its protein product is CASSQLQGPTDEQYV.

V and J are TRBV7-9 and TRBJ1-4; weak D call: TRBD1 (6 bases). This CDR3 spans 17 amino acids. Germline V gene sequence: CDR1 SEHNR, CDR2 FQNEAQ (reference sequence). With 1 base removed from V and 0 bases from J, the gap between germline ends came to 12 bases. DNA for the CDR3: TGTGCCAGCAGCTTAGTGGACAGAGGAGCAACTAATGAAAAACTGTTTTTT. Protein sequence: CASSLVDRGATNEKLFF.

The chain employs TRBV6-5 and TRBJ1-3; D remains unclear. V lost 11 bases to trimming and J lost 0 bases, with 14 bases between them. This CDR3 has 14 residues. Per the germline V gene, CDR1 is MNHEY and CDR2 is SVGAGI. This CDR3 is CASQESLSGNTIYF. CDR3 DNA sequence: TGTGCCTCTCAGGAGAGCCTCTCTGGAAACACCATATATTTT.

This chain connects TRBV18 to TRBJ1-4; D possibly corresponds to TRBD1 (5 bases). Trimming removed 0 bases at V and 4 bases at J, with 9 bases between. The V gene's germline CDR1 is KGHSH and CDR2 LQKENI. The CDR3 spans 15 residues. The CDR3 DNA follows: TGTGCCAGCTCACCACCGGGGCAAGTTAATGAAAAACTGTTTTTT. Translation gives CASSPPGQVNEKLFF.

The chain is built from TRBV7-9 and TRBJ1-2, with a tentative D call TRBD1 (5 bases). The V gene lost 5 bases and the J gene lost 3 bases, with 16 bases spanning the gap. CDR3 length: 15 residues. Germline V gene data show CDR1 as SEHNR and CDR2 as FQNEAQ (reference sequence). CDR3 nucleotides: TGTGCCAGCAGCGGGGGATCGGCCCCTTACTATGGCTACACCTTC. Translation: CASSGGSAPYYGYTF.

The chain employs TRBV7-8 and TRBJ2-1; 10 nucleotides agree with TRBD2. The CDR3 extends over 21 amino acids. V trimming: 5 bases; J trimming: 7 bases; junction bases outside the gene matches: 26. Germline values: CDR1 SGHVS, CDR2 FQNEAQ. CDR3 sequence: CASSPNLALPYSGRAGNEQFF. In DNA form, the CDR3 reads TGTGCCAGCAGCCCGAACTTGGCCCTACCCTACAGCGGGAGGGCCGGGAATGAGCAGTTCTTC. Full variable domain (missing parts from reference TRBV7-8 and TRBJ2-1): GAGVSQSPRYKVAKRGQDVALRCDPISGHVSLFWYQQALGQGPEFLTYFQNEAQLDKSGLPSDRFFAERPEGSVSTLKIQRTQQEDSAVYLCASSPNLALPYSGRAGNEQFFGPGTRLTVL.

This chain joins TRBV12-3 or TRBV12-4 and TRBJ2-7; D tentatively fits TRBD1 or TRBD2 (5 bases each). V was trimmed by 4 bases and J by 3 bases, leaving 10 bases between them. There are 13 residues in the CDR3. The DNA of the CDR3 is TGTGCCAGCAGTTACGGGACGCACTACGAGCAGTACTTC. Translating it yields CASSYGTHYEQYF.

This chain uses TRBV19 with TRBJ2-5; D may be TRBD1 or TRBD2 (6 bases each). The V end was cut by 0 bases, the J end by 4 bases, with 21 bases between. Germline-derived CDR1 and CDR2 are LNHDA and SQIVND (reference sequence). The length of the CDR3 is 18 residues. CDR3 region: CASSIDLILGGSGETQYF. The DNA of the CDR3 is TGTGCCAGTAGTATAGATCTAATTTTGGGGGGCTCAGGAGAGACCCAGTACTTC.

The chain joins TRBV25-1 to TRBJ1-1; D gene unclear. Between the trimmed V and J ends, which lost 1 base and 0 bases, there was a span of 18 bases. CDR1 is MGHDK and CDR2 is SYGVNS in the germline V gene. This CDR3 comprises 18 residues. CDR3 sequence: CASSELDDRLLMNTEAFF. CDR3 in DNA: TGTGCCAGCAGTGAATTGGATGATCGCTTATTAATGAACACTGAAGCTTTCTTT.

The CDR3 DNA reads as TGTGCCAGCAGTGAAGCCCCCCACACAGATACGCAGTATTTT. Protein: CASSEAPHTDTQYF. The V gene is TRBV2, the J gene TRBJ2-3; D ambiguous. The germline V gene encodes CDR1 SNHLY and CDR2 FYNNEI. Trimming removed 0 bases at V and 2 bases at J, with 6 bases between. CDR3 length: 14 residues.

The chain uses TRBV6-1 and TRBJ1-2, with D possibly matching TRBD1 (5 bases). This CDR3 is built from 14 residues. V lost 2 bases and J 4 bases, leaving 11 bases between the germline ends. Germline-derived CDR1 and CDR2 are MNHNS and SASEGT. CDR3 nucleotides: TGTGCCAGCAGTGAAAGGGGCGGAAGCTATGGCTACACCTTC. Translating gives CASSERGGSYGYTF.

For the CDR3, the DNA is TGTGCCACCAAACTCGCTGAAGAGACCCAGTACTTC. This translates into CATKLAEETQYF. The rearrangement links TRBV6-1 to TRBJ2-5; D remains ambiguous. Germline CDR1 is MNHNS and CDR2 is SASEGT. Deletions cut 10 bases from V and 3 bases from J, with 12 bases between. The length of the CDR3 is 12 residues.

This chain links TRBV10-3 with TRBJ2-1; TRBD2 is a possible D gene (6 bases). Germline lookup yields CDR1 ENHRY and CDR2 SYGVKD. The CDR3 sequence is 16 residues long. The V end lost 0 bases, the J end lost 0 bases, and 9 bases lay between the germline ends. Here the CDR3 reads CAISESETSSYNEQFF. The CDR3 DNA follows: TGTGCCATCAGTGAGTCGGAGACTAGCTCCTACAATGAGCAGTTCTTC.

The rearrangement links TRBV29-1 to TRBJ1-2, with TRBD1 as a possible D gene (6 bases). V was clipped by 3 bases and J by 3 bases, with 14 bases between them. Looked up from germline, CDR1 is SQVTM and CDR2 is ANQGSEA. The CDR3 loop spans 14 amino acids. Written as DNA, the CDR3 is TGCAGCGTTGATTGGGGGCGGGAGTACTATGGCTACACCTTC. It specifies CSVDWGREYYGYTF.

Of note for this clone: Other DNA sequences from this sample encode an identical CDR3 as well. The chain has TRBV6-5 and TRBJ1-2; D is unclear. V gave up 0 bases and J gave up 1 base, with 3 bases separating them. Germline CDR1 MNHEY, CDR2 SVGAGI. This CDR3 is 13 amino acids long. The CDR3 nucleotides read TGTGCCAGCAGTTACTCGGGTAACTATGGCTACACCTTC. It is translated as CASSYSGNYGYTF.

The chain combines TRBV9 with TRBJ1-6, with 9 bases matching TRBD1. CDR3 length: 16 residues. J was trimmed by 10 bases and V by 0 bases; bases with no gene match: 8. From germline, CDR1 is SGDLS and CDR2 YYNGEE. The CDR3 region is CASSVATGTGSSPLHF. In DNA form, the CDR3 reads TGTGCCAGCAGCGTAGCGACCGGGACAGGGTCATCACCCCTCCACTTT.

The V and J genes are TRBV11-2 and TRBJ1-3, with TRBD1 as a possible D gene (5 bases). In germline, CDR1 is SGHAT, CDR2 FQNNGV. This CDR3 comprises 14 residues. Trimming cost V 4 bases and J 2 bases, with 9 bases left between them. The CDR3 nucleotides read TGTGCCAGCAGCTCTCCGGGGGCTGGAAACACCATATATTTT. It codes for CASSSPGAGNTIYF.

The chain combines TRBV4-3 with TRBJ1-5, with no clear D. Germline assignment: CDR1 LGHNA and CDR2 YSLEER. The V end was cut by 0 bases, the J end by 6 bases, with 12 bases between. This CDR3 spans 15 amino acids. In DNA, the CDR3 is TGCGCCAGCAGCCAAGAAAGGAGGGCGGCTCAGCCCCAGCATTTT. Amino acid sequence: CASSQERRAAQPQHF.

The V gene is TRBV5-4, the J gene TRBJ2-1, with D possibly being TRBD1 (5 bases). V lost 0 bases and J lost 9, with 13 bases in between. Germline V gene sequence: CDR1 SGHNT, CDR2 YYREEE (reference sequence). The CDR3 totals 14 residues. Here the CDR3 DNA reads TGTGCCAGCAGCTTGGACTGGAGTACAGGTGAGCAGTTCTTC. Translated, it gives CASSLDWSTGEQFF.

The chain joins TRBV28 to TRBJ1-5; D may be TRBD1 (6 bases). V lost 5 bases, J lost 2 bases, and 16 bases lay in between. There are 16 residues in the CDR3. The germline V gene has CDR1 MDHEN and CDR2 SYDVKM. The DNA for the CDR3 is TGTGCCAGCAGTAACCTCAGGGGTTGGGGCAATCAGCCCCAGCATTTT. It codes for CASSNLRGWGNQPQHF.

The chain employs TRBV30 and TRBJ1-3; a weak D match, TRBD1 (5 bases). CDR3 size: 15 residues. In germline, CDR1 is GTSNPN, CDR2 SVGIG (reference sequence). The ends were cut back, 3 bases at V and 0 bases at J, with 12 bases in the middle. Here the CDR3 DNA reads TGTGCCTGGAGAGACTTTGGGGCCTCTGGAAACACCATATATTTT. Encoded protein: CAWRDFGASGNTIYF.